The rows below give T cell receptor beta chains drawn from one sample of a study of cytomegalovirus exposure and HLA in healthy donors. This table comes from immunoSEQ multiplex PCR, and its TCRdb copy is limited to in-frame clones, with some not included. Counted here are 150,000 to 200,000 clones, 76% occurring once; the ten biggest clones make up over 3%. Sequenced material: PBMCs. These receptors were obtained from a male donor in good health and CMV-seronegative. Both conserved end residues are part of each CDR3. Fields, in order: D gene, J gene, V gene, clone size, CDR3 DNA, CDR3 protein. A D gene is named only where the DNA matches it firmly. Size values are once, few and many counts, or a class for expanded clones, and some rows have none.

D gene: TRBD1
J gene: TRBJ1-5
V gene: TRBV4-3
clone size: -
CDR3 DNA: TGCGCCAGCAGCCGGAGGGGACCTGGACAGGGAGAGGTAATTTGCAATCAGCCCCAGCATTTT
CDR3 protein: CASSRRGPGQGEVICNQPQHF

D gene: TRBD1
J gene: TRBJ2-7
V gene: TRBV7-9
clone size: -
CDR3 DNA: TGTGCCAGCAGCTCAACGGGACAGGACCGGAGGGAGCAGTACTTC
CDR3 protein: CASSSTGQDRREQYF

D gene: -
J gene: TRBJ2-2
V gene: TRBV5-1
clone size: few
CDR3 DNA: TGCGCCAGCACAGACACACGCCTGCCCTACACCGGGGAGCTGTTTTTT
CDR3 protein: CASTDTRLPYTGELFF

D gene: TRBD1
J gene: TRBJ1-5
V gene: TRBV6-1
clone size: once
CDR3 DNA: TGTGCCAGCAGTGTTTACGGGACAGGGAATCAACCCCAGCATTTT
CDR3 protein: CASSVYGTGNQPQHF

D gene: -
J gene: TRBJ1-1
V gene: TRBV28
clone size: -
CDR3 DNA: TGTGCCAGCCTAGGTAGCAGCATTATGAACACTGAAGCTTTCTTT
CDR3 protein: CASLGSSIMNTEAFF

D gene: -
J gene: TRBJ2-1
V gene: TRBV2
clone size: -
CDR3 DNA: TGTGCCAGCAGTCGCCAGGAGGGACCCTACAATGAGCAGTTCTTC
CDR3 protein: CASSRQEGPYNEQFF

D gene: TRBD2
J gene: TRBJ2-1
V gene: TRBV4-1
clone size: -
CDR3 DNA: TGCGCCAGCAGCCAAGATCGGGGACTAGCGGGGGGTAACAATGAGCAGTTCTTC
CDR3 protein: CASSQDRGLAGGNNEQFF

D gene: -
J gene: TRBJ1-1
V gene: TRBV28
clone size: -
CDR3 DNA: TGTGCCAGCAGTCCGGTGAGGCGCACTGAAGCTTTCTTT
CDR3 protein: CASSPVRRTEAFF

D gene: TRBD1
J gene: TRBJ2-3
V gene: TRBV11-1
clone size: once
CDR3 DNA: TGTGCCAGCAGCTTAGAGACAGGGCGATTTGTAGATACGCAGTATTTT
CDR3 protein: CASSLETGRFVDTQYF

D gene: TRBD1
J gene: TRBJ2-7
V gene: TRBV28
clone size: -
CDR3 DNA: TGTGCCAGCAGTCGACCGGGACAGGGGCCCTACGAGCAGTACTTC
CDR3 protein: CASSRPGQGPYEQYF

D gene: TRBD1
J gene: TRBJ1-1
V gene: TRBV2
clone size: -
CDR3 DNA: TGTGCCAGCAGTCCGAACAGGGGGTCCACTGAAGCTTTCTTT
CDR3 protein: CASSPNRGSTEAFF

D gene: TRBD1
J gene: TRBJ2-1
V gene: TRBV9
clone size: -
CDR3 DNA: TGTGCCAGCAGCGTGGGACAGGGGGCGAGAAATGAGCAGTTCTTC
CDR3 protein: CASSVGQGARNEQFF

D gene: TRBD2
J gene: TRBJ2-5
V gene: TRBV28
clone size: few
CDR3 DNA: TGTGCCAGCAGTTTGTTAGGGACTAGGCGGGAGACCCAGTACTTC
CDR3 protein: CASSLLGTRRETQYF

D gene: TRBD1
J gene: TRBJ1-2
V gene: TRBV6-5
clone size: -
CDR3 DNA: TGTGCCAGCAGTACCTACCCCCAGGGGGCCTTTGGCTACACCTTC
CDR3 protein: CASSTYPQGAFGYTF

D gene: -
J gene: TRBJ1-1
V gene: TRBV7-3
clone size: once
CDR3 DNA: TGTGCCAGCCGACTCCAGGGCGACCCGAACACTGAAGCTTTCTTT
CDR3 protein: CASRLQGDPNTEAFF

D gene: TRBD1
J gene: TRBJ2-2
V gene: TRBV7-8
clone size: -
CDR3 DNA: TGTGCCAGCAGCTTAGTGGGGAGGACAGGGGAGGACACCGGGGAGCTGTTTTTT
CDR3 protein: CASSLVGRTGEDTGELFF

D gene: TRBD1
J gene: TRBJ2-7
V gene: TRBV7-9
clone size: once
CDR3 DNA: TGTGCCAGCAGCTTACCTGGGACAGGCGGCGAGCAGTACTTC
CDR3 protein: CASSLPGTGGEQYF

D gene: -
J gene: TRBJ2-2
V gene: TRBV7-2
clone size: -
CDR3 DNA: TGTGCCAGCAGCCCCTCGGGCACCGGGGAGCTGTTTTTT
CDR3 protein: CASSPSGTGELFF

D gene: -
J gene: TRBJ2-3
V gene: TRBV6-6
clone size: -
CDR3 DNA: TGTGCCAGCAGTCCCCAGACTAGTGCAGATACGCAGTATTTT
CDR3 protein: CASSPQTSADTQYF

D gene: -
J gene: TRBJ2-7
V gene: TRBV15
clone size: -
CDR3 DNA: TGTGCCACCAGCCGGACAGCCTACGAGCAGTACTTC
CDR3 protein: CATSRTAYEQYF

D gene: TRBD1
J gene: TRBJ2-3
V gene: TRBV2
clone size: -
CDR3 DNA: TGTGCCAGCATCTGGACAGGTAGAGCAGATACGCAGTATTTT
CDR3 protein: CASIWTGRADTQYF

D gene: TRBD1
J gene: TRBJ1-3
V gene: TRBV9
clone size: -
CDR3 DNA: TGTGCCAGCAGCGTTGGCCAGGACAGGGGATCTGGAAACACCATATATTTT
CDR3 protein: CASSVGQDRGSGNTIYF

D gene: TRBD1
J gene: TRBJ1-4
V gene: TRBV6-1
clone size: -
CDR3 DNA: TGTGCCAGCGGGGAGACAGGGGGTACAGAAAAACTGTTTTTT
CDR3 protein: CASGETGGTEKLFF